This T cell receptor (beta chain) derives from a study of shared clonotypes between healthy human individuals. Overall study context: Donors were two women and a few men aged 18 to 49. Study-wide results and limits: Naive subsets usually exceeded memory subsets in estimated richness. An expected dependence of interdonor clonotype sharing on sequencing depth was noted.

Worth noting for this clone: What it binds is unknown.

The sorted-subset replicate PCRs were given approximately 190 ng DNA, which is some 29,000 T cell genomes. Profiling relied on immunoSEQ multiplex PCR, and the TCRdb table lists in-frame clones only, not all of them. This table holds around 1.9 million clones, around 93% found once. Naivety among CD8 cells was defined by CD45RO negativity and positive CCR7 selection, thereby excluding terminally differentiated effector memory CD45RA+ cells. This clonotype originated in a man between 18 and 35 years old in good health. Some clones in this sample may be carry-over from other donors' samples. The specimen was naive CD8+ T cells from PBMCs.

The CDR3 DNA reads as TGTGCCAGTGCCGACTCCGGGACCTTTGATCAGCCCCAGCATTTT. Translated, it gives CASADSGTFDQPQHF. The chain recombines TRBV19 with TRBJ1-5, with D possibly being TRBD1 (5 bases). Germline-derived CDR1 and CDR2 are LNHDA and SQIVND (reference sequence). The CDR3 is 15 residues long. Trimming left V 8 bases short and J 5 bases short, with 19 bases between.